This TCR beta chain is drawn from a study of OX40 agonist ivuxolimab in advanced cancers. Some background on the complete study: Ivuxolimab was an agonistic, fully human IgG2 monoclonal antibody directed against OX40 (CD134), a costimulatory receptor. Of the roughly 51 dose-escalation patients, hepatocellular carcinoma was present in roughly 19, melanoma in approximately 15, renal cell carcinoma in 9 and head and neck cancer in 9. Intravenous ivuxolimab was administered to patients every 2 weeks at six dose levels: 0.01, 0.1, 0.3, 1.5, 3 and 10 mg/kg. The paper reports the monotherapy dose-escalation portion (N of about 56 patients) of the phase I ivuxolimab trial. The purpose of peripheral TCRbeta sequencing was to test whether ivuxolimab changed TCR sequence diversity and led to clonal T-cell expansion. Prior anti-PD-1, anti-PD-L1 or anti-CTLA-4 therapy was permitted, and less than 45% of dose-escalation patients had received checkpoint inhibitors. Three dose-escalation patients achieved partial responses, one with hepatocellular carcinoma and two with cutaneous melanoma. In the dose-escalation cohort, over 65% of patients were male, and the mean age was around 60 years, with a range of about 23 to 90. Study-wide conclusions, independent of this receptor: After ivuxolimab, more expanded clones were found on average in CD8+ T cells than in CD4+ T cells. Low levels of normalized T-cell clonal expansion were also shown by some nonresponding patients. The antigen specificity of the clonally expanded peripheral T cells was not determined. At doses from 0.1 to 3.0 mg/kg, clonal expansion was seen in both CD4+ and CD8+ blood T cells between baseline and week 6. In the 0.1-3.0 mg/kg groups, partial responders had among the lowest normalized peripheral clonal expansion, particularly in CD8+ T cells.

There are 14 amino acids in the CDR3, from cysteine to phenylalanine inclusive. Kept here is only the CDR3 DNA, which spans 42 bases and is read in frame from base 1. From V the trimming removes 6 bases and from J it removes 5 bases, while the gene matches leave 3 bases of the junction unaccounted for. Reading the germline V gene (reference sequence) gives CDR1 LNHDA and CDR2 SQIVND. Patients with autoimmune disease history or receiving systemic immunosuppression were excluded from the trial. Peripheral blood for TCR sequencing was collected from all dose cohorts at baseline, on cycle 4 day 1, and on cycle 7 day 1. Samples were obtained from an open-label, multicenter, first-in-human phase I dose-escalation trial of ivuxolimab. Adults with locally advanced or metastatic head and neck squamous cell, hepatocellular, melanoma or renal cell carcinoma were enrolled in the trial. Before TCR sequencing, CD4+ T cells and CD8+ T cells from peripheral blood were sorted into separate populations.

About this clone: What this receptor recognizes is not known. Base quality data are lacking; no much larger clone is found one base away.

Genomic DNA was isolated from the sorted cells so that the TCRbeta CDR3 region could be sequenced. The immunoSEQ Assay was used to sequence the TCRbeta CDR3 regions. TCRdb carries this immuneACCESS record with in-frame sequences only. Its versions omit some clonotypes, under half of them owing to an unresolved V gene in the studies checked, with the rest unexplained. Across this sample there are about 61,000 clones, with 70% to 90% seen only once. The top ten hold approximately 1.3% of the sample. The V and J segments used are TRBV19 and TRBJ2-2; 10 of the junction bases match TRBD1. Sequencing used CD4+ or CD8+ T cells sorted from blood, obtained in a trial of the OX40 agonist ivuxolimab. The TCR comes from an adult with an advanced solid tumor such as melanoma, head and neck, liver or kidney cancer. Here the CDR3 is given as CASRGTGVTGELFF. The DNA reads as follows: TGTGCCAGTAGGGGGACAGGGGTAACCGGGGAGCTGTTTTTT.